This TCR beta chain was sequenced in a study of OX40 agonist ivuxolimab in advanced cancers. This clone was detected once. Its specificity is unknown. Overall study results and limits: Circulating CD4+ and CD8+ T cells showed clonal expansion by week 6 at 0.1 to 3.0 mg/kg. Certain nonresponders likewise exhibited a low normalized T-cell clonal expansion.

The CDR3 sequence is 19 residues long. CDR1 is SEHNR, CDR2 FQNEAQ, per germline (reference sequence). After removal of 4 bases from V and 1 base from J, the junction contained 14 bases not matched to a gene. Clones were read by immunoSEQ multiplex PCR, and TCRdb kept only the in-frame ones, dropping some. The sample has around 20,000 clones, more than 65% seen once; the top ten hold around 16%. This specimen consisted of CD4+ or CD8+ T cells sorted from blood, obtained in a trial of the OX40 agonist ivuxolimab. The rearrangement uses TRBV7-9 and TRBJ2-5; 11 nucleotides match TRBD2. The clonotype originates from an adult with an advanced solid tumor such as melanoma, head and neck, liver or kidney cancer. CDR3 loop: CASSWSPGGLAVSQETQYF. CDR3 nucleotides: TGTGCCAGCAGCTGGAGCCCTGGGGGACTAGCGGTTTCCCAAGAGACCCAGTACTTC.